This T cell receptor (beta chain) derives from a study of blood T cell repertoires in COVID-19. Study-wide context: The cDNA or gDNA used as material had been derived from T cells, B-cell-depleted T cells, or PBMCs.

Individuals drawn from approximately 26 US areas were about 18 to 90 years old. The authors' processing: Using reference gene primer amplification, nucleated cell counts were estimated. The repertoire was sequenced with immunoSEQ multiplex PCR; TCRdb's copy has only in-frame clones and lacks some. D and trimming come from the DNA, and the V and J calls and clone size come from that table. Of fewer than 250,000 clones in the sample, around 76% were seen once. Germline loops: CDR1 LNHDA, CDR2 SQIVND (reference sequence). Trimming left V 7 bases short and J 1 base short, with 16 bases between. The CDR3 totals 15 residues.

The clonotype originates from a woman between 50 and 59 years old with acute COVID-19. Sequenced: PBMCs or T cells enriched from blood (not recorded which). V and J are TRBV19 and TRBJ1-2; maybe TRBD1 (5 bases). This chain's CDR3 is CASTARASINYGYTF. The CDR3 DNA follows: TGTGCCAGTACGGCCAGGGCCTCAATTAACTATGGCTACACCTTC.